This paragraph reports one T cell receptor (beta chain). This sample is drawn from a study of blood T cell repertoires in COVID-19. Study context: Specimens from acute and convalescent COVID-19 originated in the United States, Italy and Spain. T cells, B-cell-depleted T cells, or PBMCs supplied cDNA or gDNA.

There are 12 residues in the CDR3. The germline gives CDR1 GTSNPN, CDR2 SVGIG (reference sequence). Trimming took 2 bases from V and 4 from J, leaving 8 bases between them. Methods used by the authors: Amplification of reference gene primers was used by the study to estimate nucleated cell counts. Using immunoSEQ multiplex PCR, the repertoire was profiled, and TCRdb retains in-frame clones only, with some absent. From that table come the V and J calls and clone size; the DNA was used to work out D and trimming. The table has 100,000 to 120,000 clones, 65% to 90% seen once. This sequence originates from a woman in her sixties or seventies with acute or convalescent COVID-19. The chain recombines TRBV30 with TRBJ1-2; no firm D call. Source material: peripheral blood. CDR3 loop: CAWSRLFYGYTF. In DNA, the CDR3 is TGTGCCTGGAGTCGACTTTTCTATGGCTACACCTTC. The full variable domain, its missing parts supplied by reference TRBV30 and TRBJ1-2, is SQTIHQWPATLVQPVGSPLSLECTVEGTSNPNLYWYRQAAGRGLQLLFYSVGIGQISSEVPQNLSASRPQDRQFILSSKKLLLSDSGFYLCAWSRLFYGYTFGSGTRLTVV.